This T cell receptor (beta chain) was obtained from a study of immune evolution from preneoplasia to lung adenocarcinoma. A remark on this clone: Its antigen remains unknown.

Two lung cancer pathologists independently confirmed each histologic diagnosis. TCRdb's copy holds only in-frame clones and misses some; the assay was immunoSEQ multiplex PCR. The sample includes several thousand clones, about 80% of them seen just once. Study-wide results and caveats: Normal lung had the highest top T cell clone frequencies.

The sequencing input was FFPE adjacent normal lung tissue. This clonotype was sampled from a person aged 55-85 years with lung adenocarcinoma.

CDR3 amino acids: CASSVGDNYNEQFF. CDR3 sequence (DNA): TGTGCCAGCAGCGTAGGGGACAACTACAATGAGCAGTTCTTC. This sequence joins TRBV9 and TRBJ2-1; D perhaps matches TRBD1 (6 bases). V lost 0 bases and J 3 bases, leaving 7 bases between the germline ends. Germline V CDR1 and CDR2: SGDLS, YYNGEE. This CDR3 spans 14 amino acids.